This is a list of T cell receptor beta chains from one sample in a study of blood T cell repertoires in COVID-19. Assay used: immunoSEQ multiplex PCR; TCRdb lists only in-frame clones, some missing. The sample yields just over 350,000 clones, approximately 84% seen once. Sequences were obtained from PBMCs or T cells enriched from blood (not recorded which). The receptor source for this set is a woman in her thirties who had recovered from COVID-19. The CDR3 runs from the conserved cysteine through the conserved F or W. A D gene is named only where the DNA matches it firmly. Only part of the rows carry a size: once, few, many, or a class if the clone is expanded.

v_call	clone_size	j_call	cdr3_length	d_call	cdr3_nt	cdr3_aa
TRBV6-5	-	TRBJ1-4	13	-	TGTGCCAGCGCGGGGGGATCTAATGAAAAACTGTTTTTT	CASAGGSNEKLFF
TRBV6-1	-	TRBJ1-2	16	TRBD1	TGTGCCAGCAGTGAACTTCCAGGGGGCGTCGACTATGGCTACACCTTC	CASSELPGGVDYGYTF
TRBV12-5	-	TRBJ2-2	17	-	TGTGCTAGTGCAACCATCGTCCAGCGGCCGAACACCGGGGAGCTGTTTTTT	CASATIVQRPNTGELFF
TRBV5-4	once	TRBJ2-5	15	TRBD2	TGTGCCAGCAGCTTGGGGGGACTAGCGGAAGAGACCCAGTACTTC	CASSLGGLAEETQYF
TRBV7-8	-	TRBJ1-5	16	-	TGTGCCAGCAGCTTAGGGGCCCCCGGTCGGAATCAGCCCCAGCATTTT	CASSLGAPGRNQPQHF
TRBV9	-	TRBJ2-7	14	-	TGTGCCAGCAGCGTAGGAGAAGTGTCCTACGAGCAGTACTTC	CASSVGEVSYEQYF
TRBV19	-	TRBJ2-1	20	TRBD2	TGTGCCAGTAGTAGTCCTGGGACTAGCGGGAGAGGGTCTTGGGACAATGAGCAGTTCTTC	CASSSPGTSGRGSWDNEQFF
TRBV15	-	TRBJ1-1	15	TRBD1	TGTGCCACCAGCAGAAATAACAGGGGGGTCCCTGAAGCTTTCTTT	CATSRNNRGVPEAFF
TRBV7-9	-	TRBJ1-1	14	-	TGTGCCAGCAGCTTAGTCGCCTTAGTTTCGGAAGCTTTCTTT	CASSLVALVSEAFF
TRBV5-1	-	TRBJ1-1	11	-	TGCGCCAGCAAGTTGGAGGGAGTAGCTTTCTTT	CASKLEGVAFF
TRBV6-5	-	TRBJ2-2	15	-	TGTGCCAGCATGATATTACGACAAAACACCGGGGAGCTGTTTTTT	CASMILRQNTGELFF
TRBV7-9	-	TRBJ1-1	15	TRBD1	TGTGCCAGCAGCTTAGCGCAGGGGGCAGACACTGAAGCTTTCTTT	CASSLAQGADTEAFF
TRBV7-6	-	TRBJ1-2	18	-	TGTGCCAGCAGCTTAGCCGACAGGCCTGCCGCCGCTAACTATGGCTACACCTTC	CASSLADRPAAANYGYTF
TRBV7-9	-	TRBJ2-2	16	-	TGTGCCAGCAGCTTAGCGAGGGGACAGAACACCGGGGAGCTGTTTTTT	CASSLARGQNTGELFF
TRBV6-1	few	TRBJ1-1	14	-	TGTGCCAGCAGTGAAGAGGGGGAGCGGACAGAAGCTTTCTTT	CASSEEGERTEAFF
TRBV19	-	TRBJ1-2	13	TRBD1	TGTGCCAGTAGTACACGGACAGGTTATGGCTACACCTTC	CASSTRTGYGYTF
TRBV9	once	TRBJ2-5	17	TRBD2	TGTGCCAGCAGCGCGGGGGGACCGGGAGGGGAGCAAGAGACCCAGTACTTC	CASSAGGPGGEQETQYF
TRBV19	-	TRBJ2-2	19	TRBD2	TGTGCCAGTAGTATACTTCTGACTAGCGGGAGGGCAGGCACCGGGGAGCTGTTTTTT	CASSILLTSGRAGTGELFF
TRBV28	-	TRBJ1-2	15	-	TGTGCCAGCAGTTTACTTAGTGGGGGGGCCTATGGCTACACCTTC	CASSLLSGGAYGYTF
TRBV5-1	-	TRBJ2-1	15	TRBD2	TGCGCCAGCAGCTTGGCCAGCGGGGGCCACAATGAGCAGTTCTTC	CASSLASGGHNEQFF
TRBV24-1	-	TRBJ1-1	14	TRBD1	TGTGCCACCATCCGAGGAGGGGGCATAACTGAAGCTTTCTTT	CATIRGGGITEAFF
TRBV7-9	-	TRBJ2-7	15	TRBD1	TGTGCCAGCAGCTTTTGGACAGGGGCTACGAGCGAGCAGTACTTC	CASSFWTGATSEQYF
TRBV21-1	-	TRBJ1-5	17	-	TGTGCCAGCAGCAACGGGGAGGTGACAGGGGATGATCAGCCCCAGCATTTT	CASSNGEVTGDDQPQHF
TRBV12-5	once	TRBJ1-1	14	TRBD1	TGTGCTAGTGGTCGCGGGACAGGGAGCACTGAAGCTTTCTTT	CASGRGTGSTEAFF
TRBV29-1	-	TRBJ1-1	15	TRBD1	TGCAGCGTAAGACAGGGTTGGAATTCGAACACTGAAGCTTTCTTT	CSVRQGWNSNTEAFF
TRBV6-5	-	TRBJ1-3	15	TRBD1	TGTGCCAGCAGTTATACTCGGACAGGGGGAAACACCATATATTTT	CASSYTRTGGNTIYF
TRBV19	-	TRBJ1-2	12	TRBD1	TGTGCCAGTAGTGGACAGGGTGATGGCTACACCTTC	CASSGQGDGYTF